What follows describes a single T cell receptor (beta chain). It was cDNA, reverse transcribed from extracted RNA, that served as the sequencing template. Method: immunoSEQ multiplex PCR; TCRdb's copy keeps in-frame clones and lacks some. The table has a few hundred thousand clones, roughly two thirds seen once. The CDR3 is 14 residues long. The ends were cut back, 6 bases at V and 7 bases at J, with 13 bases in the middle. Looked up from germline, CDR1 is MNHEY and CDR2 is SMNVEV (reference sequence). The data belong to a study of CD8+ T cells in alopecia areata. Here the sequenced sample was CD4+ T cells sorted from blood, taken at week 0. J is TRBJ1-6 and V is TRBV27; D might be TRBD1 (5 bases). This TCR derives from a human donor with alopecia areata. The CDR3 is CASSSGIPNSPLHF. For the CDR3, the DNA is TGTGCCAGCAGCTCAGGGATACCCAATTCACCCCTCCACTTT.